This section outlines one T cell receptor beta chain sequence together with its context. What it recognizes is unknown. The CDR3 totals 11 residues. V was pared by 5 bases and J by 2 bases, with 4 bases between. CDR1 is SGHTA and CDR2 is FQGNSA in the germline V gene. The data derive from a study of cytomegalovirus exposure and HLA in healthy donors. Regarding the study as a whole: Many donors shared some public TCRs, even though most TCR sequences were rare. With high specificity and sensitivity, the classifier reportedly diagnosed cytomegalovirus status. Researchers catalogued over 150 TCR beta chains as cytomegalovirus-associated.

TCRdb's copy holds only in-frame clones and misses some; the assay was immunoSEQ multiplex PCR. The sample yields roughly 70,000 clones, about 82% seen once. The chain recombines TRBV7-2 with TRBJ2-7; D unresolved. The sequencing sample was made of PBMCs. The TCR comes from a man aged 30 to 45 in good health and CMV-seronegative. CDR3 coding DNA: TGTGCCAGCAGCCGAGCCTACGAGCAGTACTTC. It specifies CASSRAYEQYF.